This T cell receptor beta chain stems from a study of molecular identifiers for immune sequencing clone quantification. With 3 bases removed from V and 4 bases from J, the gap between germline ends came to 13 bases. This CDR3 is built from 14 residues. Germline CDR1 and CDR2: MGHRA and YSYEKL. Whole-study findings and limits: Barcode-sharing identical TCR molecules could underestimate highly expanded clone sizes. Clonotypes topping 20 RNA copies carried over 99% of effector molecules but under 1% of naive ones.

TCRdb called the PCR reads again in MiXCR, with one record for every CDR3 protein. The sample shows roughly 40,000 distinct CDR3 sequences, 18% of them seen only once. This clonotype was detected once. Its antigen is not known. The rearrangement links TRBV4-1 to TRBJ2-7, with unresolved D. The receptor was isolated from a human donor in good health. Some libraries in this study had Jurkat cell RNA spiked in. Source material: naive CD8+ T cells from blood, with Jurkat cell RNA spiked in. Specified subset: FACS-sorted CD8+CD4-CCR7+CD45RA+ naive T cells. In DNA, the CDR3 is TGCGCCAGCAGCCACACTCTCTTCGGGTACGAGCAGTACTTC. It codes for CASSHTLFGYEQYF.